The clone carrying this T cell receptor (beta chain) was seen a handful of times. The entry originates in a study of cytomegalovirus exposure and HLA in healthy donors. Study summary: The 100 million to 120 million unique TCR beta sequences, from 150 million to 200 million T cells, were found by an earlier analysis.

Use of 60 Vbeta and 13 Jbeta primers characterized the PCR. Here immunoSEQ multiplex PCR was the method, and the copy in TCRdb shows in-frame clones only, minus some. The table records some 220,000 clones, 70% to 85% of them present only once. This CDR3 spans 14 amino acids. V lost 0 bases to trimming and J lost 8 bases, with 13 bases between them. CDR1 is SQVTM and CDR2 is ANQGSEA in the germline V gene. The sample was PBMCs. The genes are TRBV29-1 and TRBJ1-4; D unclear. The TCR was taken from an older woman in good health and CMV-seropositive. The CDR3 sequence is CSVEDRGSSEKLFF. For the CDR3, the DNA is TGCAGCGTTGAAGATCGAGGGTCGAGCGAAAAACTGTTTTTT. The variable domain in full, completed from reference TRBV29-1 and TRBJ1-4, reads SAVISQKPSRDICQRGTSLTIQCQVDSQVTMMFWYRQQPGQSLTLIATANQGSEATYESGFVIDKFPISRPNLTFSTLTVSNMSPEDSSIYLCSVEDRGSSEKLFFGSGTQLSVL.